These T cell receptor beta chains were read from a single sample in a study of Graves' ophthalmopathy and Graves' hyperthyroidism. TCRdb called the multiplex PCR reads again in MiXCR, with one record for every CDR3 protein. The table has about 500,000 distinct CDR3 sequences, roughly 14% seen once. Sequenced: blood. The receptors come from a woman aged 30 to 39 with Graves' ophthalmopathy. Each CDR3 is given with its conserved first and last residue. D genes are given only for firm matches. Expanded clones get a size class; other rows say once, few or many, or leave the size out.

size | J | length | V | D | DNA | CDR3
many | TRBJ2-7 | 14 | TRBV13 | NA | TGTGCCAGCAGCCGTGGGGTGGCCACCTACGAGCAGTACTTC | CASSRGVATYEQYF
few | TRBJ2-5 | 13 | TRBV7-2 | NA | TGTGCCAGCGGGGGAATATACCAAGAGACCCAGTACTTC | CASGGIYQETQYF
many | TRBJ2-7 | 14 | TRBV28 | NA | TGTGCCAGCAGTCCCTCGACAGAACTCTACGAGCAGTACTTC | CASSPSTELYEQYF
NA | TRBJ2-5 | 13 | TRBV29-1 | NA | TGCAGCGTTGGGGCCCAAGGGGGGAAGACCCAGTACTTC | CSVGAQGGKTQYF
many | TRBJ2-7 | 19 | TRBV20-1 | NA | TGCAGTGCTAGACACCCAGGGGGTAGCGGGACCATAACTTTTCGCGAGCAGTACTTC | CSARHPGGSGTITFREQYF
many | TRBJ1-2 | 16 | TRBV12-3/TRBV12-4 | NA | TGTGCCAGCAGTTTAAGTTCAGCAGGGGCTAACTATGGCTACACCTTC | CASSLSSAGANYGYTF
many | TRBJ1-5 | 12 | TRBV2 | NA | TGTGCCAGCACCTTGGGCAGGCAGCCCCAGCATTTT | CASTLGRQPQHF
NA | TRBJ1-2 | 14 | TRBV19 | NA | TGTGCCAGTAAGAAGACGGAAGCTAACTATGGCTACACCTTC | CASKKTEANYGYTF
many | TRBJ1-6 | 14 | TRBV6-2/TRBV6-3 | NA | TGTGCCAGCAGTTGGCTTCAGGGGACTTCACCCCTCCACTTT | CASSWLQGTSPLHF
many | TRBJ2-2 | 17 | TRBV6-1 | TRBD2 | TGTGCCAGCAGTGAATGGGGACTAGCGGGCCTCACCGGGGAGCTGTTTTTT | CASSEWGLAGLTGELFF
many | TRBJ2-2 | 14 | TRBV6-5 | NA | TGTGCCAGCAGCCGGACGATCAGCACCGGGGAGCTGTTTTTT | CASSRTISTGELFF
many | TRBJ1-2 | 15 | TRBV2 | NA | TGTGCCAGCAGTGCAAGGGACGTGATACCCCATGGCTACACCTTC | CASSARDVIPHGYTF
many | TRBJ2-3 | 16 | TRBV11-3 | NA | TGTGCCAGCAGCTTAGTACCGGACCCTTCCGGCGATACGCAGTATTTT | CASSLVPDPSGDTQYF
few | TRBJ2-2 | 15 | TRBV11-3 | TRBD2 | TGTGCCAGCAGCTTAAGACTAGCGGGAGACCGGGAGCTGTTTTTT | CASSLRLAGDRELFF
few | TRBJ1-5 | 16 | TRBV28 | NA | TGTGCCAGCAGTTTCGGCACATCGGGTTCTAATCAGCCCCAGCATTTT | CASSFGTSGSNQPQHF
many | TRBJ2-7 | 14 | TRBV6-5 | NA | TGTGCCAGCAGTTTAGGTCCAGAGACCTACGAGCAGTACTTC | CASSLGPETYEQYF
many | TRBJ1-5 | 14 | TRBV28 | NA | TGTGCCAGCAGTTTAATTCTCTCGTCCCAGCCCCAGCATTTT | CASSLILSSQPQHF
many | TRBJ2-3 | 13 | TRBV28 | NA | TGTGCCAGCAGTTTCGCAGGGTCGGATACGCAGTATTTT | CASSFAGSDTQYF
few | TRBJ1-1 | 12 | TRBV6-5 | NA | TGTGCCAGCAGTTCGGACTCCCACGAAGCTTTCTTT | CASSSDSHEAFF
few | TRBJ2-5 | 14 | TRBV6-2/TRBV6-3 | TRBD1 | TGTGCCAGCAGTTTCGACAGGGGGGTAGAGACCCAGTACTTC | CASSFDRGVETQYF
NA | TRBJ2-7 | 12 | TRBV7-2 | NA | TGTGCCAGCAGCTTATCTAGATCTGAGCAGTACTTC | CASSLSRSEQYF
many | TRBJ1-1 | 13 | TRBV10-3 | NA | TGTGCCATCAGTGATTCCAGAGGCACTGAAGCTTTCTTT | CAISDSRGTEAFF
NA | TRBJ1-5 | 16 | TRBV20-1 | TRBD1 | TGCAGTGCTAGGCCTTATAACAGGGGAAGCAATCAGCCCCAGCATTTT | CSARPYNRGSNQPQHF